The clone carrying this T cell receptor (beta chain) was seen more than once but under ten times. Its specificity is not known. TCRdb's table, derived via immunoSEQ multiplex PCR, lists solely in-frame clones and lacks some. In the table there are about 96,000 clones, about 88% of which are singletons. This sample stems from a study of T cell responses to AZD1222 COVID-19 vaccine. Whole-study results and caveats: Per reports, nearly half of all spike-specific TCRs target regions that are unmutated in variants. The donor cohort was predominantly white British with a female majority, and clonal diversity may have been underestimated.

The TCR comes from an adult in good health. Sequencing used peripheral blood, obtained on day 0 of AZD1222 vaccination.

The CDR3 region has the DNA TGCGCCAGCAGCCAAGATTGGGGGGGAACCTACGAGCAGTACTTC. Its translation is CASSQDWGGTYEQYF. V and J are TRBV4-3 and TRBJ2-7; 7 bases fit TRBD2. The CDR3 covers 15 residues. Germline loops: CDR1 LGHNA, CDR2 YSLEER. The trim removed 0 bases at V and 2 bases at J, leaving 4 bases unmatched.